Sequencing of this T cell receptor (beta chain) was carried out in a study of T cell responses to AZD1222 COVID-19 vaccine. Looked up from germline, CDR1 is LNHDA and CDR2 is SQIVND (reference sequence). Trimming took off 4 bases at V and 4 bases at J, with 13 bases between the two ends. The CDR3 loop spans 14 amino acids. TCRdb's table, derived via immunoSEQ multiplex PCR, lists solely in-frame clones and lacks some. Among 130,000 to 150,000 clones listed, around nine tenths were seen once. The receptor's source is an adult in good health. V is TRBV19 and J is TRBJ1-1; weak D call: TRBD1 (6 bases). This material consisted of peripheral blood, taken on day 0 of AZD1222 vaccination. The CDR3 loop reads CASSTTGMGTEAFF. The DNA for the CDR3 is TGTGCCAGTAGTACTACAGGGATGGGCACTGAAGCTTTCTTT.